The 14 T cell receptor beta chains below were found in one sample sequenced in a study of blood T cell repertoires in COVID-19. Produced via immunoSEQ multiplex PCR; TCRdb's table is partial and in-frame only. The table records roughly 230,000 clones, about 91% of them present only once. Sequencing was performed on peripheral blood. The receptor set was obtained from a woman aged 35 to 49 who had recovered from COVID-19.

The gene calls are TRBV19 and TRBJ2-2; D is ambiguous. This CDR3 is built from 15 residues. Looked up from germline, CDR1 is LNHDA and CDR2 is SQIVND (reference sequence). Trimming pared 2 bases from V and 3 bases from J, leaving 10 bases between. CDR3 sequence (DNA): TGTGCCAGTAGTATATTCTCCTTGTACACCGGGGAGCTGTTTTTT. Translating it yields CASSIFSLYTGELFF.

J is TRBJ2-5 and V is TRBV7-2; D possibly corresponds to TRBD2 (5 bases). The germline CDR1 and CDR2 sequences are SGHTA and FQGNSA. This CDR3 is built from 15 residues. The ends were cut back, 1 base at V and 2 bases at J, with 11 bases in the middle. The DNA of the CDR3 is TGTGCCAGCAGCTTAGGGCCTCCGGGACAAGAGACCCAGTACTTC. This translates into CASSLGPPGQETQYF.

The genes are TRBV28 and TRBJ1-6; no clear D. The CDR3 has 13 amino acids. Per germline, CDR1 MDHEN and CDR2 SYDVKM. The germline V and J ends were trimmed by 4 bases and 10 bases, with 11 bases remaining between them. CDR3 DNA: TGTGCCAGCAGTTCCAAATCTCGGTCACCCCTCCACTTT. Encoded protein: CASSSKSRSPLHF.

J is TRBJ1-6 and V is TRBV18; TRBD1 might be the D (6 bases). V was trimmed by 8 bases and J by 9 bases, leaving 20 bases between them. CDR3 length: 15 amino acids. In germline, CDR1 is KGHSH, CDR2 LQKENI. The CDR3 protein is CASQTGGGQSSPLHF. CDR3 nucleotide sequence: TGTGCCAGCCAGACCGGGGGGGGGCAGAGTTCACCCCTCCACTTT. Full variable domain (outside the CDR3, taken from reference TRBV18 and TRBJ1-6): NAGVMQNPRHLVRRRGQEARLRCSPMKGHSHVYWYRQLPEEGLKFMVYLQKENIIDESGMPKERFSAEFPKEGPSILRIQQVVRGDSAAYFCASQTGGGQSSPLHFGNGTRLTVT.

The genes are TRBV18 and TRBJ1-5; D is ambiguous. Germline-derived CDR1 and CDR2 are KGHSH and LQKENI. V lost 3 bases, J lost 3 bases, and 12 bases lay in between. The CDR3 is 15 amino acids. The DNA for the CDR3 is TGTGCCAGCTCACCGAGAGGAGGGAACAATCAGCCCCAGCATTTT. Residues: CASSPRGGNNQPQHF.

V gene TRBV5-1 combines with J gene TRBJ1-6; maybe TRBD1 (5 bases). This CDR3 comprises 16 residues. Germline V gene data show CDR1 as SGHRS and CDR2 as YFSETQ. Trimming left V 5 bases short and J 9 bases short, with 21 bases between. For the CDR3, the DNA is TGCGCCAGCAGTCGGGAGGGGTCGGGTTTCGGTTCACCCCTCCACTTT. It specifies CASSREGSGFGSPLHF.

J is TRBJ2-3 and V is TRBV5-6, with D possibly being TRBD2 (5 bases). The CDR3 extends over 16 amino acids. Trimming pared 1 base from V and 3 bases from J, leaving 15 bases between. Germline V lookup: CDR1 SGHDT, CDR2 YYEEEE. The CDR3 nucleotides are TGTGCCAGCAGCTTGCCCGCCGGGGTGAAAACAGATACGCAGTATTTT. Translating gives CASSLPAGVKTDTQYF.

This clone was seen only once. The chain uses TRBV5-1 and TRBJ1-6; TRBD1 agrees at 9 bases. J was trimmed by 6 bases and V by 3 bases; bases with no gene match: 10. From germline, CDR1 is SGHRS and CDR2 YFSETQ. This CDR3 region has 17 residues. This CDR3 reads CASSSPIGQGSNSPLHF. CDR3 nucleotides: TGCGCCAGCAGCTCGCCCATCGGACAGGGGAGTAATTCACCCCTCCACTTT.

The chain uses TRBV27 and TRBJ1-5; D unclear. This CDR3 has 14 amino acids. In germline, CDR1 is MNHEY, CDR2 SMNVEV (reference sequence). V lost 2 bases, J lost 6 bases, and 11 bases lay in between. CDR3 sequence (DNA): TGTGCCAGCAGTTTACTAGGTGTAGGTCAGCCCCAGCATTTT. Protein: CASSLLGVGQPQHF.

V gene TRBV10-3 combines with J gene TRBJ2-3, with 10 bases fitting TRBD2. V shed 1 base and J 6 bases; nucleotides not matched to a gene: 13. The CDR3 sequence is 18 residues long. Germline V lookup: CDR1 ENHRY, CDR2 SYGVKD. The CDR3 loop reads CAISEFLPSGRALDTQYF. CDR3 DNA sequence: TGTGCCATCAGTGAGTTTTTACCGAGCGGGAGGGCCCTGGATACGCAGTATTTT.

The genes are TRBV27 and TRBJ1-5, with D maybe TRBD1 (6 bases). Trimming took off 6 bases at V and 7 bases at J, with 13 bases between the two ends. This CDR3 spans 13 amino acids. Germline lookup yields CDR1 MNHEY and CDR2 SMNVEV (reference sequence). CDR3 sequence reads: CASRGGAGQPQHF. CDR3 sequence (DNA): TGTGCCAGCAGGGGGGGGGCAGGGCAGCCCCAGCATTTT.

This chain joins TRBV27 and TRBJ2-3; 12 nucleotides match TRBD1. Trimming cost V 0 bases and J 7 bases; bases outside gene matches: 2. CDR1 and CDR2 from the germline V gene are MNHEY and SMNVEV (reference sequence). This CDR3 contains 15 residues. Here the CDR3 DNA reads TGTGCCAGCAGTTTATCGGGACAGGGGGCAAATACGCAGTATTTT. It codes for CASSLSGQGANTQYF.

CDR3 DNA sequence: TGTGCCAGCTACGACCTCAGCGGGAGTGGGGTGAATGAGCAGTTCTTC. It encodes CASYDLSGSGVNEQFF. The genes are TRBV18 and TRBJ2-1; 8 bases are shared with TRBD2. Per the germline V gene, CDR1 is KGHSH and CDR2 is LQKENI. The CDR3 length is 16 residues. Trimming removed 7 bases from V and 7 bases from J; junction bases left unmatched: 15. Full variable domain (outside the CDR3, taken from reference TRBV18 and TRBJ2-1): NAGVMQNPRHLVRRRGQEARLRCSPMKGHSHVYWYRQLPEEGLKFMVYLQKENIIDESGMPKERFSAEFPKEGPSILRIQQVVRGDSAAYFCASYDLSGSGVNEQFFGPGTRLTVL.

This chain connects TRBV24-1 to TRBJ2-3, with TRBD2 matching over 8 bases. The CDR3 is 15 amino acids. The V segment lost 2 bases and the J segment 8 bases; nucleotides outside the gene matches: 8. Germline V gene data show CDR1 as KGHDR and CDR2 as SFDVKD. The CDR3 reads CATSDSTPGGRTQYF. CDR3 coding DNA: TGTGCCACCAGTGATTCAACCCCGGGAGGGCGTACGCAGTATTTT.